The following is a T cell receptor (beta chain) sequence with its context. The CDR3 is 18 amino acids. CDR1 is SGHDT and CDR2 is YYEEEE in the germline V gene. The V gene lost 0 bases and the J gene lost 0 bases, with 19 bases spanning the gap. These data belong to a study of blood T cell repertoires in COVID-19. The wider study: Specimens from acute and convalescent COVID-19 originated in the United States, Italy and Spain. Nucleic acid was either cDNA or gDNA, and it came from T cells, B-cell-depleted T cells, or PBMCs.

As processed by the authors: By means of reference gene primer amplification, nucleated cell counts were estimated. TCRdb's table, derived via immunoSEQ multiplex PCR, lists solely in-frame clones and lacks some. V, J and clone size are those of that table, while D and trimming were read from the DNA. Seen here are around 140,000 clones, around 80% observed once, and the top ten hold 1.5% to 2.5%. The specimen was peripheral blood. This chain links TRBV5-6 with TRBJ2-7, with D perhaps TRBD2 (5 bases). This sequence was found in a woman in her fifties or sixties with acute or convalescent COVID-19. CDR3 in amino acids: CASSLGPRSGAYSYEQYF. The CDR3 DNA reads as TGTGCCAGCAGCTTGGGTCCTCGGAGCGGCGCATACTCCTACGAGCAGTACTTC.